This TCR beta chain is from a study of blood T cells in healthy people across ages. Study outcomes and limitations: The long-lived group displayed more naive CD4+ cells, plus higher diversity, than the aged donors did. The authors considered diversity estimates from one million T cells to be underestimates.

V lost 8 bases and J lost 3; bases outside the gene matches: 10. CDR1 and CDR2 from the germline V gene are MNHEY and SVGEGT. This CDR3 contains 14 residues. For this clonotype: Its specificity is not known.

The individuals who served as donors were healthy Caucasians living in Russia, aged roughly 6 to 100. For the second PCR, which ran for about 7 to 11 cycles, a sample-barcoded 5' primer and a J-beta primer mix were used. TCRdb ran MiXCR on the 5' RACE reads and lists one entry per CDR3 protein. The sample has over a million distinct CDR3 sequences; 42% are singletons. The receptor's source is a woman under 30 in good health. This chain joins TRBV6-2 or TRBV6-3 and TRBJ2-7; 7 bases are shared with TRBD1. Sequencing input: blood. The CDR3 protein is CASRDPGQNYEQYF. The CDR3 DNA reads TGTGCCAGCCGAGACCCGGGACAGAACTACGAGCAGTACTTC.